The clone carrying this T cell receptor beta chain was detected only a few times. Its target is not known. Germline V CDR1 and CDR2: SGHRS, YFSETQ. The trim removed 4 bases at V and 0 bases at J, leaving 6 bases unmatched. The CDR3 covers 16 residues. This entry belongs to a study of T-cell memory formation after mild COVID-19. Overall study results and limits: Day 37-peaking second-wave clones had unconfirmed SARS-CoV-2 specificity. Among contracting clones, CD4+ were mainly CM/EM and CD8+ enriched in EMRA. Contracting clones, day 15 to 85, had balanced CD4/CD8, and later expanders favored CD4+.

Constant-segment primers served in 5'RACE that generated TCR alpha and TCR beta cDNA libraries bearing sample barcodes and UMIs. TCRdb reanalysed the 5' RACE reads using MiXCR and keeps one entry per CDR3 protein. The table shows roughly 130,000 distinct CDR3 sequences, with 5% to 6.5% occurring only once. Source material: PBMCs or a T cell subset sorted from them (not recorded which). The sequence derives from an adult woman who had mild COVID-19 (a few samples of this study predate the infection). Cell type and time point are not known. The V gene is TRBV5-1, the J gene TRBJ1-1; 10 bases line up with TRBD1. CDR3 nucleotides: TGCGCCAGCAGCAACGGACAGGGGGGCTTGAACACTGAAGCTTTCTTT. This translates into CASSNGQGGLNTEAFF.